The 18 T cell receptor beta chains in this list originate from one sample, sequenced in a study of response to subunit inactivated influenza vaccine. Via MiXCR, TCRdb re-called the RT-PCR reads, giving one row per CDR3 protein. This sample has around 320,000 distinct CDR3 sequences, with 20% to 25% found just once. This sample comprised PBMCs from blood, obtained less than 22 months after vaccination. The receptors stem from a man in his fifties or sixties who received an inactivated influenza vaccine.

This chain joins TRBV4-3 and TRBJ1-1, with D tentatively TRBD1 (5 bases). This CDR3 has 16 residues. V gave up 0 bases and J gave up 4 bases, with 15 bases separating them. Germline values: CDR1 LGHNA, CDR2 YSLEER. As DNA, the CDR3 is TGCGCCAGCAGCCAAGATTACGACTGGGGGGGCACTGAAGCTTTCTTT. It yields the protein CASSQDYDWGGTEAFF.

V is TRBV25-1 and J is TRBJ2-7, with 7 positions matching TRBD1. Germline V gene data show CDR1 as MGHDK and CDR2 as SYGVNS. The CDR3 contains 13 residues. Losses at the gene ends were 6 bases for V and 3 bases for J; bases not matched to a gene: 5. This CDR3 is CASSKQGSYEQYF. CDR3 nucleotide sequence: TGTGCCAGCAGCAAACAGGGGAGCTACGAGCAGTACTTC.

At least ten counts were recorded for this clonotype. The chain employs TRBV12-3 or TRBV12-4 and TRBJ1-1; D unclear. The CDR3 runs 11 residues. With 7 bases removed from V and 10 bases from J, the gap between germline ends came to 13 bases. The CDR3 DNA sequence: TGTGCCAGCATGATCAACAGTGGAGCTTTCTTT. Residues: CASMINSGAFF.

This clonotype has a count of ten or more. The chain links TRBV9 to TRBJ1-1; the match to TRBD1 covers 7 bases. V lost 2 bases, J lost 5 bases, and 6 bases stayed unmatched. CDR3 length: 14 amino acids. The germline V gene has CDR1 SGDLS and CDR2 YYNGEE. The CDR3 spells CASSVFGQATEAFF. The CDR3 coding sequence is TGTGCCAGCAGCGTGTTCGGACAGGCAACTGAAGCTTTCTTT.

This clonotype was detected many times. The chain combines TRBV19 with TRBJ1-1; 8 nucleotides match TRBD1. CDR1 and CDR2 (germline): LNHDA, SQIVND (reference sequence). This CDR3 comprises 14 residues. The V and J ends lost 9 bases and 2 bases, in that order; junction bases with no gene match: 8. The CDR3 DNA sequence: TGTGCCAGCACTAAGGACAGGGTTAACACTGAAGCTTTCTTT. Translation: CASTKDRVNTEAFF.

This clonotype was recorded many times. V is TRBV28 and J is TRBJ1-2; D gene uncertain. This CDR3 contains 13 residues. With 6 bases removed from V and 4 bases from J, the gap between germline ends came to 12 bases. Germline values: CDR1 MDHEN, CDR2 SYDVKM. In DNA, the CDR3 is TGTGCCAGCAGCCTTAGGCCGTCCTATGGCTACACCTTC. Translation: CASSLRPSYGYTF.

This clonotype was picked up a small number of times. The chain links TRBV4-3 to TRBJ1-3, with a tentative D call TRBD1 (5 bases). Looked up from germline, CDR1 is LGHNA and CDR2 is YSLEER. The CDR3 is 19 amino acids. With 0 bases removed from V and 0 bases from J, the gap between germline ends came to 18 bases. CDR3 loop: CASSQDPPGHSVSGNTIYF. The CDR3 DNA is TGCGCCAGCAGCCAAGATCCCCCTGGACACTCCGTCTCTGGAAACACCATATATTTT.

This clonotype has a handful of counts. J is TRBJ2-1 and V is TRBV14; 13 nucleotides align to TRBD2. CDR3 length equals 20 residues. V was clipped by 2 bases and J by 0 bases; unmatched bases: 10. Germline V gene data show CDR1 as SGHDN and CDR2 as FVKESK. CDR3 sequence (DNA): TGTGCCAGCAGCCAAATAAGACTAGCGGGAGGCCCGAGCTCCTACAATGAGCAGTTCTTC. This translates into CASSQIRLAGGPSSYNEQFF.

This clonotype was picked up many times. V and J are TRBV12-3 or TRBV12-4 and TRBJ1-2, with 11 positions matching TRBD1. The V segment lost 5 bases and the J segment 4 bases; nucleotides outside the gene matches: 12. This CDR3 is built from 17 residues. CDR3 amino acids: CASSREPGQGGSYGYTF. The CDR3 bases are TGTGCCAGCAGTCGGGAACCGGGACAGGGGGGTAGCTATGGCTACACCTTC.

The CDR3 DNA follows: TGTGCCAGCAGTTCGGGACAGCTAGGTCTCCGCTATGGCTACACCTTC. Its protein product is CASSSGQLGLRYGYTF. The V gene is TRBV28, the J gene TRBJ1-2, with 7 bases aligning to TRBD1. Germline CDR1 reads MDHEN; CDR2 reads SYDVKM. This CDR3 region has 16 residues. With 4 bases clipped from V and 4 bases from J, the junction kept 12 bases outside the gene matches.

The chain joins TRBV4-3 to TRBJ1-2; D is undetermined. Germline CDR1 LGHNA, CDR2 YSLEER. Trimming took off 1 base at V and 4 bases at J, with 13 bases between the two ends. The CDR3 runs 15 residues. DNA of the CDR3: TGCGCCAGCAGCCAAGCAGCAACAGCATCCTATGGCTACACCTTC. The encoded protein is CASSQAATASYGYTF.

The V and J genes are TRBV3-1 and TRBJ1-4; D unclear. V was trimmed by 4 bases and J by 7 bases, leaving 19 bases between them. Germline V gene sequence: CDR1 LGHDT, CDR2 YNNKEL (reference sequence). The CDR3 runs 16 residues. The CDR3 coding sequence is TGTGCCAGCAGCCCACAAGATGTGGACTTCGGTGAAAAACTGTTTTTT. Protein product: CASSPQDVDFGEKLFF.

The chain couples TRBV5-1 to TRBJ1-3; 11 bases agree with TRBD1. The germline V gene encodes CDR1 SGHRS and CDR2 YFSETQ. The CDR3 contains 17 residues. The J segment lost 3 bases and the V segment lost 4 bases, leaving 9 bases of the junction unmatched. CDR3 nucleotides: TGCGCCAGCAGCCTCGGACAGGGGGCACTCTATGGAAACACCATATATTTT. Encoded protein: CASSLGQGALYGNTIYF.

This clonotype was observed a few times. The chain uses TRBV6-5 and TRBJ2-1; no firm D call. The CDR3 is 16 amino acids. V dropped 0 bases and J dropped 3 bases, with 12 bases sitting between them. Germline CDR1 MNHEY, CDR2 SVGAGI. The CDR3 reads CASSYSPRSLYNEQFF. The DNA of the CDR3 is TGTGCCAGCAGTTACTCCCCACGGAGCCTCTACAATGAGCAGTTCTTC.

A few counts support this clonotype. This sequence joins TRBV5-1 and TRBJ1-2; maybe TRBD1 (6 bases). V shed 0 bases and J shed 2 bases, with 20 bases lying between them. The CDR3 has 18 amino acids. Per the germline V gene, CDR1 is SGHRS and CDR2 is YFSETQ. DNA for the CDR3: TGCGCCAGCAGCTTGGTTCCTACCCCAGGGGTCGTGAACTATGGCTACACCTTC. It specifies CASSLVPTPGVVNYGYTF. Variable domain in full (rest from reference TRBV5-1 and TRBJ1-2): KAGVTQTPRYLIKTRGQQVTLSCSPISGHRSVSWYQQTPGQGLQFLFEYFSETQRNKGNFPGRFSGRQFSNSRSEMNVSTLELGDSALYLCASSLVPTPGVVNYGYTFGSGTRLTVV.

The chain carries TRBV7-1 and TRBJ2-2; no clear D. TRBV7-1 is designated an ORF whose function remains uncertain. V was pared by 3 bases and J by 6 bases, with 8 bases between. The CDR3 extends over 13 amino acids. This CDR3 reads CASSSSNAGELFF. CDR3 nucleotide sequence: TGTGCCAGCAGCTCTAGCAACGCCGGGGAGCTGTTTTTT.

V gene TRBV9 combines with J gene TRBJ2-7, with D perhaps TRBD1 (5 bases). V was trimmed by 0 bases and J by 5 bases, leaving 15 bases between them. The CDR3 has 15 residues. Germline V CDR1 and CDR2: SGDLS, YYNGEE. CDR3 sequence reads: CASSVALGVVHEQYF. The DNA for the CDR3 is TGTGCCAGCAGCGTAGCGCTAGGGGTTGTCCACGAGCAGTACTTC.

This chain joins TRBV4-2 and TRBJ2-7, with D maybe TRBD2 (6 bases). Trimming pared 0 bases from V and 2 bases from J, leaving 11 bases between. CDR1 is LGHNA and CDR2 is YNFKEQ in the germline V gene. The CDR3 spans 15 residues. The CDR3 DNA reads TGTGCCAGCAGCCAAGATAGCGGCCGCACCTACGAGCAGTACTTC. Protein: CASSQDSGRTYEQYF.